The clone carrying this TCR beta chain was seen many times. Germline V gene lookup returns CDR1 MGHRA and CDR2 YSYEKL. CDR3 length equals 13 residues. Trimming left V 0 bases short and J 6 bases short, with 7 bases between. The sample belongs to a study of T-cell memory formation after mild COVID-19. Across the study: Largely donor-specific TCR clusters were found.

MiXCR was run by TCRdb on the 5' RACE reads, yielding one entry per CDR3 protein. The table records 45,000 to 55,000 distinct CDR3 sequences, over 6.5% of them present only once. Material for sequencing was PBMCs or a T cell subset sorted from them (not recorded which). The sequence was collected from a man aged 18 to 30 who had mild COVID-19 (a few samples of this study predate the infection). Cell type and time point are not known. V and J are TRBV4-1 and TRBJ2-3; D gene ambiguous. The CDR3 loop reads CASSQEVRDTQYF. The CDR3 nucleotides are TGCGCCAGCAGCCAAGAGGTTAGGGATACGCAGTATTTT.